This TCR beta chain was retrieved from a study of shared T cell receptors in the human thymus. The CDR3 runs 21 residues. The V segment lost 0 bases and the J segment 5 bases; nucleotides outside the gene matches: 22. Germline lookup yields CDR1 GTSNPN and CDR2 SVGIG (reference sequence). The data were produced by immunoSEQ multiplex PCR, yet TCRdb's version contains in-frame clones alone and is incomplete. Among 600,000 to 900,000 clones, roughly 85% were seen once, and the ten largest hold around 0.0094%. The sample was also linked to a second study, of human thymus T cells. That source notes: The study used thymus tissue resected during corrective heart surgery.

Sequencing was done on a sample of thymocytes. This TCR was sampled from a girl under three years old with a congenital heart defect. The chain couples TRBV30 to TRBJ2-1; 10 bases align to TRBD1. The CDR3 protein is CAWSVPIEGQGTGGAHNEQFF. The CDR3 bases are TGTGCCTGGAGTGTACCCATCGAGGGACAGGGGACCGGGGGGGCCCACAATGAGCAGTTCTTC.